This T cell receptor (beta chain) comes out of a study of blood T cell repertoires in COVID-19. Whole-study context: Some COVID-19 samples were acute and others convalescent; all came from the United States, Italy and Spain.

Deletions cut 7 bases from V and 8 bases from J, with 14 bases between. This CDR3 region has 12 residues. Germline V gene sequence: CDR1 MDHEN, CDR2 SYDVKM. Generated by immunoSEQ multiplex PCR, the TCRdb table keeps only in-frame clones and is missing some. The repertoire holds 150,000 to 200,000 clones, with roughly 77% as singletons. The sequence was obtained from a woman aged 45-59 years with acute COVID-19. The chain couples TRBV28 to TRBJ1-1; D gene ambiguous. The sample taken for sequencing was PBMCs or T cells enriched from blood (not recorded which). In DNA, the CDR3 is TGTGCCAGCACCCTCTCGGGAGGGGAAGCTTTCTTT. Protein product: CASTLSGGEAFF.